This record looks at one T cell receptor (beta chain) sequence and its context. This CDR3 is built from 13 residues. V was clipped by 3 bases and J by 6 bases, with 9 bases between them. Germline assignment: CDR1 KGHSH and CDR2 LQKENI. These data come from a study of cytomegalovirus exposure and HLA in healthy donors. The PCR ran on 60 Vbeta and 13 Jbeta primers. The assay was immunoSEQ multiplex PCR, and TCRdb's table has in-frame clones only and misses some. Altogether 90,000 to 100,000 clones are present, 9.4% being singletons, with the ten largest covering 5.1%. Sequencing was done on a sample of PBMCs. The V and J genes are TRBV18 and TRBJ2-1; D is unclear. This sequence originates from a man between 50 and 59 years old in good health and CMV-seropositive. The CDR3 DNA reads TGTGCCAGCTCACCTTTATCTAGCAATGAGCAGTTCTTC. This gives the protein CASSPLSSNEQFF. Full variable domain (outside the CDR3, taken from reference TRBV18 and TRBJ2-1): NAGVMQNPRHLVRRRGQEARLRCSPMKGHSHVYWYRQLPEEGLKFMVYLQKENIIDESGMPKERFSAEFPKEGPSILRIQQVVRGDSAAYFCASSPLSSNEQFFGPGTRLTVL.